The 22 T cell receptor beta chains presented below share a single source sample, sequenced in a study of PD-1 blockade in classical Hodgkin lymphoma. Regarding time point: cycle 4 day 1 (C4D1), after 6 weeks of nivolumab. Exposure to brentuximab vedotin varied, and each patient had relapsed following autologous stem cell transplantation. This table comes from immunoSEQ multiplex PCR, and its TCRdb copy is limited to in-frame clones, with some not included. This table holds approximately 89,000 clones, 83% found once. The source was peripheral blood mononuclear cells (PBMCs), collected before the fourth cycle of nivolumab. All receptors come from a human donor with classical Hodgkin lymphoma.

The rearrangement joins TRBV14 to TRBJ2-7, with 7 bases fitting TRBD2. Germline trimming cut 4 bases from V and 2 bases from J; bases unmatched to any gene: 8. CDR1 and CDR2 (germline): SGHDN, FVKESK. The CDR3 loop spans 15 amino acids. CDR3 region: CASSPLLAGAYEQYF. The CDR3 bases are TGTGCCAGCAGCCCCCTTCTTGCGGGAGCCTACGAGCAGTACTTC.

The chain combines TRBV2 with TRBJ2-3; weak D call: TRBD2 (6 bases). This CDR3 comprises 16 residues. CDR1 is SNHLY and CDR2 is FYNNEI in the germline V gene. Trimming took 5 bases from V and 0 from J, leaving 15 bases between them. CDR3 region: CASSMRGGASTDTQYF. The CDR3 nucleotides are TGTGCCAGCAGTATGAGGGGAGGAGCTAGCACAGATACGCAGTATTTT.

The CDR3 nucleotides read TGTGCCAGCAGCCCAGGACTAGCGGGAGTACACGAGCAGTACTTC. The encoded protein is CASSPGLAGVHEQYF. J is TRBJ2-7 and V is TRBV11-2; 13 nucleotides line up with TRBD2. J gave up 5 bases and V 5 bases, and 6 bases lay outside the gene matches. Germline V gene sequence: CDR1 SGHAT, CDR2 FQNNGV. There are 15 residues in the CDR3.

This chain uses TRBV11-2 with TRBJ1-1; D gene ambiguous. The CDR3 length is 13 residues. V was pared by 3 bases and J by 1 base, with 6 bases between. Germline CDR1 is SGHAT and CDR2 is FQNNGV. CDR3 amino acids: CASSLDPNTEAFF. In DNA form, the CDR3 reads TGTGCCAGCAGCTTGGACCCGAACACTGAAGCTTTCTTT.

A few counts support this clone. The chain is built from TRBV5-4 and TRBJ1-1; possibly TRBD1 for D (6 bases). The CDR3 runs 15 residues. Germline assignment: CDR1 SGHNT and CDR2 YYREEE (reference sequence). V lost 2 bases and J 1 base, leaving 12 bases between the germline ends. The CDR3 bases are TGTGCCAGCAGCTTCGCCGGGACAACGAACACTGAAGCTTTCTTT. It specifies CASSFAGTTNTEAFF.

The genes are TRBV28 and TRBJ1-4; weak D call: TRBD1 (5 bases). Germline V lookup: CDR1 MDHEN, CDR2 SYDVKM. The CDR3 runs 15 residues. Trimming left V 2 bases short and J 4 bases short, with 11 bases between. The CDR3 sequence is CASSLGGLGNEKLFF. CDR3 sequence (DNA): TGTGCCAGCAGTTTAGGGGGGTTAGGTAATGAAAAACTGTTTTTT.

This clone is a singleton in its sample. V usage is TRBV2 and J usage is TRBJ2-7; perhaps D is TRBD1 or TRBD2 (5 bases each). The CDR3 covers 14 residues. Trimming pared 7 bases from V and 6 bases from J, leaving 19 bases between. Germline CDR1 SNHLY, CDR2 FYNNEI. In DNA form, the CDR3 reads TGTGCCAGCAACTATAGGCAGGGAGTGCGCGAGCAGTACTTC. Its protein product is CASNYRQGVREQYF.

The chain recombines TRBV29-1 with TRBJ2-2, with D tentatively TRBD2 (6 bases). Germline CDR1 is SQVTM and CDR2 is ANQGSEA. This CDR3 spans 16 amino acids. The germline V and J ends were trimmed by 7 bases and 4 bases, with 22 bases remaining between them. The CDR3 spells CSAYVGGGLSTGELFF. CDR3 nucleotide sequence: TGCAGCGCATATGTTGGGGGAGGACTAAGCACCGGGGAGCTGTTTTTT.

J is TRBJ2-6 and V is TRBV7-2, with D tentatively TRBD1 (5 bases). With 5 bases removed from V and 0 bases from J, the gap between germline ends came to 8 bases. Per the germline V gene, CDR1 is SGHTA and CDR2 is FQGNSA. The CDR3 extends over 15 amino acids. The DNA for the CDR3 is TGTGCCAGCAGCCGCGACAGCTCTGGGGCCAACGTCCTGACTTTC. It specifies CASSRDSSGANVLTF. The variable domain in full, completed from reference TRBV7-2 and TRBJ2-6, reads GAGVSQSPSNKVTEKGKDVELRCDPISGHTALYWYRQSLGQGLEFLIYFQGNSAPDKSGLPSDRFSAERTGGSVSTLTIQRTQQEDSAVYLCASSRDSSGANVLTFGAGSRLTVL.

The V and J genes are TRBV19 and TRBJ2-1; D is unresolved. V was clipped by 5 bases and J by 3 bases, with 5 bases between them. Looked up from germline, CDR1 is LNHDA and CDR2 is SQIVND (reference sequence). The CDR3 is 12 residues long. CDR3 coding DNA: TGTGCCAGTAGTCTCCACTACAATGAGCAGTTCTTC. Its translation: CASSLHYNEQFF.

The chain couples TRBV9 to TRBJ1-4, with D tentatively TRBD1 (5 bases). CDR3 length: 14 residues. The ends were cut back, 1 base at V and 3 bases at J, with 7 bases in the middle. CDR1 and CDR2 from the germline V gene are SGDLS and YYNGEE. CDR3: CASSVSGANEKLFF. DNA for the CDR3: TGTGCCAGCAGCGTATCGGGGGCTAATGAAAAACTGTTTTTT.

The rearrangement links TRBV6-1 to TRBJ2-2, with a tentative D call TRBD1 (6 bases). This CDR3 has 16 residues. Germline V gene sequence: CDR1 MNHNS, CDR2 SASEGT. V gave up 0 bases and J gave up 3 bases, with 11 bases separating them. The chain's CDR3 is CASSEAVTGDTGELFF. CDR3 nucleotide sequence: TGTGCCAGCAGTGAAGCAGTGACAGGAGACACCGGGGAGCTGTTTTTT.

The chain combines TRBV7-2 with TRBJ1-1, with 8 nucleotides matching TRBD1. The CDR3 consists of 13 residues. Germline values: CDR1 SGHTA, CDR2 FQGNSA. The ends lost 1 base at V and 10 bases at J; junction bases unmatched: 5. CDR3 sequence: CASSLVGQGIAFF. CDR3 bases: TGTGCCAGCAGCTTAGTAGGACAGGGTATAGCTTTCTTT.

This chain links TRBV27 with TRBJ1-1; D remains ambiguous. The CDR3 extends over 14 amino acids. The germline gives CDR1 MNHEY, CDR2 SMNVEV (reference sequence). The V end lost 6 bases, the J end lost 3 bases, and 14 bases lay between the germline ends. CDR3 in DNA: TGTGCCAGCAGCCCGGGAGTAGGGTACACTGAAGCTTTCTTT. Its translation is CASSPGVGYTEAFF.

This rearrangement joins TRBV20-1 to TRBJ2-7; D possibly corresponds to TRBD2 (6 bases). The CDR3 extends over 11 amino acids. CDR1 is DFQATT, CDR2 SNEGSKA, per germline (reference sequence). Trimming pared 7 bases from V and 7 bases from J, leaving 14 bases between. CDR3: CSVKGGREQYF. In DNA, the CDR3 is TGCAGTGTCAAGGGAGGTCGGGAGCAGTACTTC.

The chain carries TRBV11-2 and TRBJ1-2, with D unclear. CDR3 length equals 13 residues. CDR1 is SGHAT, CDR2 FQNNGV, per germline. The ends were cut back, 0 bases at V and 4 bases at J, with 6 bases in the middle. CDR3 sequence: CASSLEQPYGYTF. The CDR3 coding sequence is TGTGCCAGCAGCTTAGAACAGCCCTATGGCTACACCTTC.

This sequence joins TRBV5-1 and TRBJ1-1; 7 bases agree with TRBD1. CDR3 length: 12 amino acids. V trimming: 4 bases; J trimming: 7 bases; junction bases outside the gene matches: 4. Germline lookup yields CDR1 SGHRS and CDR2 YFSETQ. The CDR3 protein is CASSIRDSEAFF. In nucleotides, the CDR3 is TGCGCCAGCAGCATCCGGGACAGTGAAGCTTTCTTT.

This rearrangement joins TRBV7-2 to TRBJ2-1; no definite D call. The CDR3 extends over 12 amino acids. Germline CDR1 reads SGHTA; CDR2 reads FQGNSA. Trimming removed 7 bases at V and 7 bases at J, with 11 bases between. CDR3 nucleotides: TGTGCCAGCACCCAATCCACAAATGAGCAGTTCTTC. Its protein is CASTQSTNEQFF.

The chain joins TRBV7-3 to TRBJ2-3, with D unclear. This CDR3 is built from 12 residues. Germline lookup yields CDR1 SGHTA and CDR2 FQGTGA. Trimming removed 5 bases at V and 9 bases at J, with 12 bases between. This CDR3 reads CASSLGLTTQYF. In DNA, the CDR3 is TGTGCCAGCAGCCTCGGTCTTACCACGCAGTATTTT.

In DNA, the CDR3 is TGTGCCAGTACACCAGGGGGCTACACCGGGGAGCTGTTTTTT. Protein sequence: CASTPGGYTGELFF. The chain has TRBV7-9 and TRBJ2-2; 8 positions match TRBD1. The CDR3 loop spans 14 amino acids. V lost 9 bases and J lost 3; bases outside the gene matches: 6. The germline V gene has CDR1 SEHNR and CDR2 FQNEAQ (reference sequence).

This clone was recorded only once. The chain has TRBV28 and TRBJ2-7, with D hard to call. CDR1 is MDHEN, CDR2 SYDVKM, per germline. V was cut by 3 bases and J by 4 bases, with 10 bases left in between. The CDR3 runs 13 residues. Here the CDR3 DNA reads TGTGCCAGCAGTTTCTCTGTCCCTTACGAGCAGTACTTC. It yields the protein CASSFSVPYEQYF.

This chain's CDR3 is CASSPYPGTSGSYEQYF. The CDR3 DNA follows: TGTGCCAGCTCACCGTACCCTGGGACTAGCGGAAGCTACGAGCAGTACTTC. The chain employs TRBV18 and TRBJ2-7; 11 nucleotides agree with TRBD2. The CDR3 totals 17 residues. J gave up 3 bases and V 3 bases, and 10 bases lay outside the gene matches. CDR1 is KGHSH, CDR2 LQKENI, per germline.